This is a list of T cell receptor beta chains from one sample in a study of blood T cell repertoires in COVID-19. Sequencing used immunoSEQ multiplex PCR; TCRdb keeps in-frame clones, though not all of them. The table has about 310,000 clones, around 89% seen once; the top ten hold approximately 9.4%. What was sequenced was PBMCs or T cells enriched from blood (not recorded which). All receptors derive from a middle-aged woman who had recovered from COVID-19. Each CDR3 is given with its conserved first and last residue. Fields, in order: J gene, D gene, V gene, clone size, CDR3 protein, CDR3 DNA. The D gene is left open where the match is weak. Size is stated for part of the rows, as once, few or many counts, or as a class when the clone is expanded.

j_call: TRBJ1-2; d_call: NA; v_call: TRBV4-1; clone_size: NA; cdr3_aa: CASSQGGLGKGYTF; cdr3_nt: TGCGCCAGCAGCCAAGGGGGCCTGGGGAAAGGCTACACCTTC
j_call: TRBJ2-1; d_call: TRBD1; v_call: TRBV2; clone_size: NA; cdr3_aa: CASRYPGQGVYNEQFF; cdr3_nt: TGTGCCAGTAGGTACCCCGGACAGGGGGTCTACAATGAGCAGTTCTTC
j_call: TRBJ1-3; d_call: TRBD1; v_call: TRBV11-3; clone_size: NA; cdr3_aa: CASSFMGQSSGNTIYF; cdr3_nt: TGTGCCAGCAGCTTTATGGGACAGTCCTCTGGAAACACCATATATTTT
j_call: TRBJ2-7; d_call: TRBD2; v_call: TRBV19; clone_size: NA; cdr3_aa: CASSMAGGPYEQYF; cdr3_nt: TGTGCCAGTAGTATGGCGGGGGGGCCTTACGAGCAGTACTTC
j_call: TRBJ1-4; d_call: NA; v_call: TRBV2; clone_size: NA; cdr3_aa: CASSRGGEKLFF; cdr3_nt: TGTGCCAGCAGTAGGGGGGGTGAAAAACTGTTTTTT
j_call: TRBJ1-1; d_call: NA; v_call: TRBV19; clone_size: NA; cdr3_aa: CASSIWEGNTEAFF; cdr3_nt: TGTGCCAGTAGTATCTGGGAGGGGAACACTGAAGCTTTCTTT
j_call: TRBJ2-2; d_call: TRBD1; v_call: TRBV9; clone_size: once; cdr3_aa: CASSARQGNTGELFF; cdr3_nt: TGTGCCAGCAGCGCCCGACAGGGAAACACCGGGGAGCTGTTTTTT
j_call: TRBJ1-2; d_call: TRBD1; v_call: TRBV29-1; clone_size: NA; cdr3_aa: CSVDRGTNYGYTF; cdr3_nt: TGCAGCGTAGACAGGGGGACTAACTATGGCTACACCTTC
j_call: TRBJ2-1; d_call: TRBD2; v_call: TRBV27; clone_size: NA; cdr3_aa: CASSFGRGANEQFF; cdr3_nt: TGTGCCAGCAGTTTTGGGCGGGGGGCCAATGAGCAGTTCTTC
j_call: TRBJ2-1; d_call: TRBD1; v_call: TRBV11-2; clone_size: NA; cdr3_aa: CASSLAAGTEYNEQFF; cdr3_nt: TGTGCCAGCAGCTTAGCAGCCGGGACAGAATACAATGAGCAGTTCTTC
j_call: TRBJ1-6; d_call: TRBD1; v_call: TRBV3-1/TRBV3-2; clone_size: NA; cdr3_aa: CASSRLTGGAFRNSPLHF; cdr3_nt: TGTGCCAGCAGCCGCCTAACAGGGGGCGCGTTTCGGAATTCACCCCTCCACTTT
j_call: TRBJ1-1; d_call: TRBD1; v_call: TRBV19; clone_size: NA; cdr3_aa: CASKVGTANTEAFF; cdr3_nt: TGTGCCAGTAAAGTTGGGACAGCAAACACTGAAGCTTTCTTT
j_call: TRBJ2-7; d_call: TRBD1; v_call: TRBV19; clone_size: NA; cdr3_aa: CASSRRTWDSSYEQYF; cdr3_nt: TGTGCCAGTAGTAGGAGGACTTGGGACAGTTCCTACGAGCAGTACTTC
j_call: TRBJ2-7; d_call: TRBD1; v_call: TRBV30; clone_size: NA; cdr3_aa: CAWNSGTDQIF; cdr3_nt: TGTGCCTGGAATTCCGGGACAGACCAAATCTTC
j_call: TRBJ1-1; d_call: NA; v_call: TRBV4-1; clone_size: NA; cdr3_aa: CASSGDTEAFF; cdr3_nt: TGCGCCAGTTCAGGGGACACTGAAGCTTTCTTT
j_call: TRBJ2-7; d_call: TRBD2; v_call: TRBV11-3; clone_size: NA; cdr3_aa: CASSIAGELYEQYF; cdr3_nt: TGTGCCAGCAGCATAGCGGGAGAGCTCTACGAGCAGTACTTC
j_call: TRBJ2-7; d_call: NA; v_call: TRBV21-1; clone_size: NA; cdr3_aa: CASSKRRLSWVEERSYEQYF; cdr3_nt: TGTGCCAGCAGCAAAAGGAGGTTGAGCTGGGTAGAAGAACGCTCCTACGAGCAGTACTTC
j_call: TRBJ1-5; d_call: TRBD1; v_call: TRBV4-3; clone_size: once; cdr3_aa: CASSQEPTGRNQPQHF; cdr3_nt: TGCGCCAGCAGCCAAGAGCCGACAGGGCGGAATCAGCCCCAGCATTTT
j_call: TRBJ2-2; d_call: TRBD2; v_call: TRBV15; clone_size: NA; cdr3_aa: CATSSRLATGELFF; cdr3_nt: TGTGCCACCAGCAGCAGACTAGCGACCGGGGAGCTGTTTTTT
j_call: TRBJ1-1; d_call: NA; v_call: TRBV30; clone_size: NA; cdr3_aa: CAWSVGVGTEAFF; cdr3_nt: TGTGCCTGGAGTGTAGGGGTTGGCACTGAAGCTTTCTTT
j_call: TRBJ1-2; d_call: NA; v_call: TRBV5-1; clone_size: NA; cdr3_aa: CASSLAGAGTTSGYTF; cdr3_nt: TGCGCCAGCAGCTTGGCCGGGGCAGGGACAACATCCGGCTACACCTTC
j_call: TRBJ1-5; d_call: NA; v_call: TRBV18; clone_size: NA; cdr3_aa: CASSPTREGWDPNQPQHF; cdr3_nt: TGTGCCAGCTCACCCACGAGGGAGGGGTGGGACCCTAATCAGCCCCAGCATTTT
j_call: TRBJ2-5; d_call: TRBD2; v_call: TRBV10-2; clone_size: NA; cdr3_aa: CASSDFGTSGGETQYF; cdr3_nt: TGCGCCAGCAGTGATTTCGGGACTAGCGGGGGAGAGACCCAGTACTTC
j_call: TRBJ1-2; d_call: NA; v_call: TRBV30; clone_size: NA; cdr3_aa: CAWSQKMGGPYGYTF; cdr3_nt: TGTGCCTGGAGTCAAAAAATGGGGGGGCCGTATGGCTACACCTTC
j_call: TRBJ1-6; d_call: NA; v_call: TRBV7-2; clone_size: NA; cdr3_aa: CASSLRAGEGSPLHF; cdr3_nt: TGTGCCAGCAGCTTAAGGGCAGGGGAGGGCTCACCCCTCCACTTT